The 32 T cell receptor beta chains below all came from one sample that was sequenced in a study of OX40 agonist ivuxolimab in advanced cancers. The data were produced by immunoSEQ multiplex PCR, yet TCRdb's version contains in-frame clones alone and is incomplete. Among 65,000 to 100,000 clones listed, about 90% were seen once. The sequenced sample was CD4+ or CD8+ T cells sorted from blood, obtained in a trial of the OX40 agonist ivuxolimab. These receptors were taken from an adult with an advanced solid tumor such as melanoma, head and neck, liver or kidney cancer.

This clone was seen a few times. V is TRBV29-1 and J is TRBJ2-3, with D maybe TRBD2 (6 bases). Trimming shortened V by 4 bases and J by 0 bases, and 11 bases separated the two germline ends. From germline, CDR1 is SQVTM and CDR2 ANQGSEA. This CDR3 is 14 amino acids long. Written as DNA, the CDR3 is TGCAGCGTTGGATCTAGCGCCAGCACAGATACGCAGTATTTT. This encodes CSVGSSASTDTQYF.

The V gene is TRBV5-1, the J gene TRBJ2-5; the match to TRBD2 covers 9 bases. Germline lookup yields CDR1 SGHRS and CDR2 YFSETQ. The CDR3 is 14 residues long. Trimming took 0 bases from V and 3 from J; bases not matched to a gene: 0. The CDR3 nucleotides are TGCGCCAGCAGCTTGGTAGCGGGAGAAGAGACCCAGTACTTC. The encoded protein is CASSLVAGEETQYF.

The rearrangement joins TRBV9 to TRBJ1-2; possibly TRBD1 for D (5 bases). CDR1 is SGDLS, CDR2 YYNGEE, per germline. Between the trimmed V and J ends, which lost 3 bases and 2 bases, there was a span of 17 bases. The CDR3 spans 16 residues. The CDR3 nucleotides are TGTGCCAGCAGCGCTCGGTGGGGGGTTACGAACTATGGCTACACCTTC. It specifies CASSARWGVTNYGYTF.

As to this clone: The sample contains more than one DNA sequence encoding this CDR3. CDR3 coding DNA: TGTGCCAGCAGCTCGAGAGGTGGGGCTAACACCGGGGAGCTGTTTTTT. Translation: CASSSRGGANTGELFF. V usage is TRBV7-2 and J usage is TRBJ2-2, with D perhaps TRBD1 (5 bases). The germline gives CDR1 SGHTA, CDR2 FQGNSA. The CDR3 spans 16 residues. Trimming cost V 4 bases and J 2 bases, with 14 bases left between them.

The V call is TRBV7-2, the J call TRBJ2-7; weak D call: TRBD2 (5 bases). V dropped 5 bases and J dropped 1 base, with 9 bases sitting between them. The CDR3 is 13 residues long. Germline-derived CDR1 and CDR2 are SGHTA and FQGNSA. The CDR3 DNA sequence: TGTGCCAGCAGCCGGGATCCATCCTACGAGCAGTACTTC. The encoded protein is CASSRDPSYEQYF.

V and J are TRBV6-1 and TRBJ1-2; D call uncertain. Germline V gene lookup returns CDR1 MNHNS and CDR2 SASEGT. This CDR3 region has 14 residues. V was shortened by 6 bases and J by 0 bases, with 11 bases between the two germline ends. CDR3 sequence: CASSESRTNYGYTF. In nucleotides, the CDR3 is TGTGCCAGCAGCGAATCTAGGACTAACTATGGCTACACCTTC.

V is TRBV19 and J is TRBJ2-3; D perhaps matches TRBD1 (6 bases). This CDR3 is built from 14 residues. Deletions cut 3 bases from V and 3 bases from J, with 10 bases between. CDR1 LNHDA and CDR2 SQIVND come from the germline V gene (reference sequence). The CDR3 nucleotides are TGTGCCAGTAGTATCTCCAGGGGTACAGATACGCAGTATTTT. The encoded protein is CASSISRGTDTQYF.

The chain has TRBV6-6 and TRBJ1-5; 9 bases are a match to TRBD1. The V and J ends lost 6 bases and 6 bases, in that order; junction bases with no gene match: 6. Germline V lookup: CDR1 MNHNY, CDR2 SVGAGI (reference sequence). The CDR3 is 14 amino acids. Here the CDR3 DNA reads TGTGCCAGCAGCGGACAGGGGTCTACTCAGCCCCAGCATTTT. The encoded protein is CASSGQGSTQPQHF.

The CDR3 protein is CASNTGGRNEKLFF. The CDR3 bases are TGTGCCAGCAATACGGGCGGCAGGAATGAAAAACTGTTTTTT. The rearrangement links TRBV5-6 to TRBJ1-4; D is ambiguous. Trimming left V 6 bases short and J 5 bases short, with 14 bases between. The germline CDR1 and CDR2 sequences are SGHDT and YYEEEE. CDR3 length: 14 residues.

This clone was seen once. This chain connects TRBV6-4 to TRBJ2-1; D is ambiguous. The CDR3 runs 14 residues. The V gene lost 3 bases and the J gene lost 15 bases, with 21 bases spanning the gap. Looked up from germline, CDR1 is MRHNA and CDR2 is SNTAGT. The CDR3 DNA is TGTGCCAGCAGTGAGACTTACGACTCCGGCTGGTCGTTCTTC. Amino acid sequence: CASSETYDSGWSFF.

This clone has just one count. The chain joins TRBV6-1 to TRBJ2-1, with 9 positions matching TRBD2. In germline, CDR1 is MNHNS, CDR2 SASEGT. With 2 bases clipped from V and 4 bases from J, the junction kept 6 bases outside the gene matches. The CDR3 covers 16 residues. CDR3 residues: CASSETLAGLYNEQFF. The DNA of the CDR3 is TGTGCCAGCAGTGAAACTCTAGCGGGATTGTACAATGAGCAGTTCTTC.

This clone came up once. The chain uses TRBV5-1 and TRBJ2-3; no clear D. With 3 bases removed from V and 2 bases from J, the gap between germline ends came to 4 bases. The CDR3 covers 12 residues. The germline gives CDR1 SGHRS, CDR2 YFSETQ. CDR3 loop: CASSYATDTQYF. CDR3 DNA sequence: TGCGCCAGCAGCTACGCCACAGATACGCAGTATTTT.

This chain links TRBV6-5 with TRBJ1-3; 7 nucleotides match TRBD1. CDR3 size: 13 residues. CDR1 is MNHEY, CDR2 SVGAGI, per germline. With 7 bases clipped from V and 2 bases from J, the junction kept 2 bases outside the gene matches. In nucleotides, the CDR3 is TGTGCCAGCAAAACAGGGGCTGGAAACACCATATATTTT. It is translated as CASKTGAGNTIYF.

This chain uses TRBV7-6 with TRBJ2-2; possibly TRBD1 or TRBD2 for D (5 bases each). The germline V gene has CDR1 SGHVS and CDR2 FNYEAQ. The germline V and J ends were trimmed by 4 bases and 4 bases, with 10 bases remaining between them. The CDR3 contains 14 residues. CDR3 coding DNA: TGTGCCAGCAGCTCCCTCGGGGCCACCGGGGAGCTGTTTTTT. This gives the protein CASSSLGATGELFF.

This chain connects TRBV10-3 to TRBJ2-1, with D perhaps TRBD2 (6 bases). V shed 5 bases and J shed 4 bases, with 15 bases lying between them. Germline V CDR1 and CDR2: ENHRY, SYGVKD. CDR3 length equals 15 residues. The CDR3 sequence is CAISPNSGTYNEQFF. DNA for the CDR3: TGTGCCATCAGTCCGAATAGCGGAACATACAATGAGCAGTTCTTC.

The V gene is TRBV9, the J gene TRBJ2-5; TRBD2 might be the D (6 bases). V lost 4 bases and J 4 bases, leaving 11 bases between the germline ends. This CDR3 has 13 residues. Germline V lookup: CDR1 SGDLS, CDR2 YYNGEE. The CDR3 loop reads CASSPPGRETQYF. The CDR3, as DNA: TGTGCCAGCAGCCCTCCCGGGAGAGAGACCCAGTACTTC.

This rearrangement joins TRBV28 to TRBJ2-3; 9 bases fit TRBD2. Germline loops: CDR1 MDHEN, CDR2 SYDVKM. The CDR3 covers 21 residues. Unmatched junction bases numbered 20, after V lost 3 bases and J lost 1 base. CDR3 nucleotides: TGTGCCAGCAGTTTCCTCGGGAGTGCTGTTATGACTAGCGGCCGCACAGATACGCAGTATTTT. Amino acids: CASSFLGSAVMTSGRTDTQYF.

This chain joins TRBV5-1 and TRBJ1-2; D uncertain. The germline V gene has CDR1 SGHRS and CDR2 YFSETQ. The CDR3 is made up of 15 amino acids. Deletions cut 0 bases from V and 4 bases from J, with 13 bases between. CDR3 region: CASSLAGTGSYGYTF. In nucleotides, the CDR3 is TGCGCCAGCAGCTTGGCGGGCACTGGATCCTATGGCTACACCTTC.

The V and J genes are TRBV7-8 and TRBJ2-7, with 9 bases matching TRBD1. Trimming cost V 5 bases and J 5 bases; bases outside gene matches: 7. The CDR3 length is 14 residues. CDR1 and CDR2 from the germline V gene are SGHVS and FQNEAQ. The CDR3 spells CASSGRDRVDEQYF. CDR3 DNA: TGTGCCAGCAGCGGCCGGGACAGGGTGGACGAGCAGTACTTC.

The rearrangement uses TRBV19 and TRBJ2-1, with D possibly TRBD2 on 6 matching bases. The V end was cut by 6 bases, the J end by 12 bases, with 12 bases between. Per the germline V gene, CDR1 is LNHDA and CDR2 is SQIVND (reference sequence). The CDR3 has 11 residues. This CDR3 reads CASRDRDLQFF. In nucleotides, the CDR3 is TGTGCCAGTAGGGACCGGGACTTGCAGTTCTTC.

The chain links TRBV9 to TRBJ2-5; D possibly corresponds to TRBD2 (5 bases). V was clipped by 3 bases and J by 5 bases, with 14 bases between them. Germline CDR1 SGDLS, CDR2 YYNGEE. The CDR3 extends over 14 amino acids. Written as DNA, the CDR3 is TGTGCCAGCAGCGAGGCCGGTCGGAGGGAGACCCAGTACTTC. This sequence encodes CASSEAGRRETQYF.

The genes are TRBV27 and TRBJ2-7; no firm D call. Germline V gene sequence: CDR1 MNHEY, CDR2 SMNVEV (reference sequence). This CDR3 spans 13 amino acids. Trimming took off 8 bases at V and 3 bases at J, with 14 bases between the two ends. The DNA of the CDR3 is TGTGCCAGCTCAACAGTACCAGGCTACGAGCAGTACTTC. This encodes CASSTVPGYEQYF.

The chain carries TRBV19 and TRBJ2-3; D gene ambiguous. V lost 6 bases to trimming and J lost 4 bases, with 14 bases between them. The CDR3 runs to 14 residues. Germline CDR1 is LNHDA and CDR2 is SQIVND (reference sequence). This chain's CDR3 is CASSLTQTADTQYF. The CDR3 nucleotides read TGTGCCAGTAGCCTAACGCAAACGGCAGATACGCAGTATTTT.

The J gene is TRBJ1-4, the V gene TRBV18; D is possibly TRBD1 (5 bases). The germline V gene has CDR1 KGHSH and CDR2 LQKENI. This CDR3 has 15 residues. V was cut by 2 bases and J by 0 bases, with 7 bases left in between. The CDR3 DNA reads TGTGCCAGCTCACCAGACAGCCCAACTAATGAAAAACTGTTTTTT. Amino acid sequence: CASSPDSPTNEKLFF.

The V call is TRBV19, the J call TRBJ2-2; 9 nucleotides agree with TRBD2. The V and J ends lost 5 bases and 5 bases, in that order; junction bases with no gene match: 9. The CDR3 runs to 16 residues. Germline V gene lookup returns CDR1 LNHDA and CDR2 SQIVND (reference sequence). DNA for the CDR3: TGTGCCAGTAGTTTAAGACGGACTAGCGCGACCGGGGAGCTGTTTTTT. Residues: CASSLRRTSATGELFF. Full variable domain (missing parts from reference TRBV19 and TRBJ2-2): DGGITQSPKYLFRKEGQNVTLSCEQNLNHDAMYWYRQDPGQGLRLIYYSQIVNDFQKGDIAEGYSVSREKKESFPLTVTSAQKNPTAFYLCASSLRRTSATGELFFGEGSRLTVL.

V usage is TRBV10-3 and J usage is TRBJ2-1; 8 nucleotides match TRBD1. The ends lost 4 bases at V and 8 bases at J; junction bases unmatched: 4. CDR1 ENHRY and CDR2 SYGVKD come from the germline V gene. The CDR3 spans 13 residues. This CDR3 is CAISGDRGDEQFF. In DNA, the CDR3 is TGTGCCATCAGTGGTGACAGGGGCGATGAGCAGTTCTTC.

The CDR3 DNA sequence: TGTGCCAGCAGCCGAGATAGCGGGATTAACACCGGGGAGCTGTTTTTT. Encoded protein: CASSRDSGINTGELFF. J is TRBJ2-2 and V is TRBV5-4, with TRBD2 identical over 8 bases. Germline CDR1 is SGHNT and CDR2 is YYREEE (reference sequence). The length of the CDR3 is 16 residues. Germline trimming cut 4 bases from V and 2 bases from J; bases unmatched to any gene: 7.

V gene TRBV6-5 combines with J gene TRBJ2-7, with D possibly being TRBD2 (5 bases). CDR3 length: 13 residues. CDR1 MNHEY and CDR2 SVGAGI come from the germline V gene. The V and J ends lost 6 bases and 3 bases respectively, with 12 bases between them. For the CDR3, the DNA is TGTGCCAGCAGGGAGACTACCAGCTACGAGCAGTACTTC. It yields the protein CASRETTSYEQYF.

The chain is built from TRBV28 and TRBJ2-1; D ambiguous. CDR1 MDHEN and CDR2 SYDVKM come from the germline V gene. Trimming pared 7 bases from V and 0 bases from J, leaving 13 bases between. This CDR3 spans 15 amino acids. DNA of the CDR3: TGTGCCAGCACAGATACATTGCGCTCCTACAATGAGCAGTTCTTC. The encoded protein is CASTDTLRSYNEQFF.

The gene calls are TRBV9 and TRBJ2-7, with 12 bases lining up with TRBD2. The CDR3 is 13 amino acids. Germline V lookup: CDR1 SGDLS, CDR2 YYNGEE. V lost 1 base and J lost 7; bases outside the gene matches: 0. The CDR3 sequence is CASSVTSGREQYF. The CDR3 region has the DNA TGTGCCAGCAGCGTAACTAGCGGGAGGGAGCAGTACTTC.

This chain links TRBV4-3 with TRBJ1-3, with TRBD1 as a possible D gene (5 bases). Germline lookup yields CDR1 LGHNA and CDR2 YSLEER. The CDR3 totals 15 residues. V lost 0 bases and J lost 2, with 8 bases in between. The CDR3 protein is CASSQDFRAGNTIYF. DNA for the CDR3: TGCGCCAGCAGCCAAGATTTCAGGGCTGGAAACACCATATATTTT.

The chain employs TRBV5-1 and TRBJ1-1; 10 nucleotides agree with TRBD1. The CDR3 length is 15 residues. Germline lookup yields CDR1 SGHRS and CDR2 YFSETQ. J was trimmed by 6 bases and V by 3 bases; bases with no gene match: 8. The CDR3 coding sequence is TGCGCCAGCAGCTGGGGACAGGGGCAATTCTCTGAAGCTTTCTTT. This gives the protein CASSWGQGQFSEAFF.